This note documents a single T cell receptor (beta chain) sequence. The antigen it binds to is not known. No much larger clone exists at a distance of one base, and base qualities are not known. The source of the sample is a study of T cell changes during pregnancy in multiple sclerosis (dated by TCRdb to about 2019). About the investigation overall: The study examined how the T cell repertoire changed over the course of pregnancy in women with multiple sclerosis.

From its cysteine to its phenylalanine, the CDR3 spans 14 amino acids. The sequence is cut down to CDR3 DNA, 42 bases in frame from base 1. Trimmed from V: 7 bases; trimmed from J: 4 bases; junction bases lacking a gene match: 7. CDR1 and CDR2, looked up from the germline V gene, are MDHEN and SYDVKM. The library was generated by the immunoSEQ multiplex PCR assay. TCRdb carries this immuneACCESS record with in-frame sequences only. Its versions omit some clonotypes, under half of them owing to an unresolved V gene in the studies checked, with the rest unexplained. The sample records 70,000 or so clones, 90% to 95% of which are singletons. About 0.45% of the sample goes to the ten largest clones.

The receptor chain draws on TRBV28 and TRBJ2-7, with 10 bases aligning to TRBD2. The clonotype comes from a female donor with multiple sclerosis, enrolled in a pregnancy study. The material was CD4+ T cells from peripheral blood mononuclear cells, obtained before pregnancy. The sequenced DNA: TGTGCCAGCACCCAGCGGGAGGGCCGGTACGAGCAGTACTTC. Its protein product is CASTQREGRYEQYF.